These T cell receptor beta chains were read from a single sample in a study of shared clonotypes between healthy human individuals. TCRdb's table, derived via immunoSEQ multiplex PCR, lists solely in-frame clones and lacks some. Of about 710,000 clones in the sample, about 80% were seen once. Sequences were obtained from memory CD4+ T cells sorted from blood. The receptors originated from a woman younger than 45 in good health. Both conserved end residues are part of each CDR3. D genes are given only for firm matches. Only part of the rows carry a size: once, few, many, or a class if the clone is expanded.

j_call d_call clone_size v_call cdr3_aa cdr3_nt
TRBJ1-1 NA NA TRBV14 CASSVQENTEAFF TGTGCCAGCAGTGTACAGGAGAACACTGAAGCTTTCTTT
TRBJ2-1 TRBD2 NA TRBV4-1 CASSQGLAGVGGYNEQFF TGCGCCAGCAGCCAAGGGCTAGCGGGAGTTGGGGGATACAATGAGCAGTTCTTC
TRBJ1-2 NA NA TRBV4-1 CASSVGRAYGYTF TGCGCCAGCAGTGTCGGCAGGGCGTATGGCTACACCTTC
TRBJ2-2 NA NA TRBV28 CASTRGRENTGELFF TGTGCCAGCACCAGAGGGAGAGAGAACACCGGGGAGCTGTTTTTT
TRBJ2-1 TRBD2 NA TRBV7-9 CASSFSGRSEFF TGTGCCAGCAGTTTTAGCGGGAGGTCCGAGTTCTTC
TRBJ2-5 TRBD2 NA TRBV27 CASSPKVLGLAGGPRETQYF TGTGCCAGCAGTCCTAAGGTTCTGGGACTAGCGGGAGGACCGAGGGAGACCCAGTACTTC
TRBJ2-7 NA NA TRBV7-9 CASSLNRDEQYF TGTGCCAGCAGCTTGAACAGGGACGAGCAGTACTTC
TRBJ2-4 TRBD2 few TRBV19 CASSIRLPSGKELAKNIQYF TGTGCCAGTAGTATTCGTCTTCCTAGCGGGAAAGAACTAGCCAAAAACATTCAGTACTTC
TRBJ1-2 NA NA TRBV18 CASSPERGNYGYTF TGTGCCAGCTCACCAGAACGCGGAAACTATGGCTACACCTTC
TRBJ2-1 TRBD2 NA TRBV27 CASDRTSVPYNEQFF TGTGCCAGCGATAGAACTAGCGTCCCCTACAATGAGCAGTTCTTC
TRBJ2-1 NA NA TRBV11-2 CASSPQGRVNYNEQFF TGTGCCAGCAGCCCTCAGGGCAGGGTAAACTACAATGAGCAGTTCTTC
TRBJ2-7 NA few TRBV25-1 CASSGGEDSSYEQYF TGTGCCAGCAGTGGAGGGGAGGATTCCTCCTACGAGCAGTACTTC
TRBJ2-7 NA few TRBV6-5 CASSYSWDTSGEQYF TGTGCCAGCAGTTACTCCTGGGACACTTCAGGGGAGCAGTACTTC
TRBJ2-7 NA NA TRBV28 CASSSDYSEQYF TGTGCCAGCAGTTCCGATTATTCCGAGCAGTACTTC
TRBJ2-1 TRBD2 many TRBV30 CAWGTSGRNEQFF TGTGCCTGGGGGACTAGCGGGCGGAATGAGCAGTTCTTC
TRBJ2-3 NA NA TRBV30 CAWSVRLTTNTQYF TGTGCCTGGAGTGTAAGGCTAACTACGAATACGCAGTATTTT
TRBJ2-1 TRBD2 NA TRBV30 CAWTKGLAGIGEQFF TGTGCCTGGACCAAGGGACTAGCGGGAATTGGTGAGCAGTTCTTC
TRBJ1-5 NA NA TRBV19 CASSIGRARQPQHF TGTGCCAGTAGTATAGGCAGGGCGAGGCAGCCCCAGCATTTT
TRBJ1-4 NA NA TRBV20-1 CSARRGEKLFF TGCAGTGCTCGTCGAGGCGAAAAACTGTTTTTT
TRBJ2-3 NA NA TRBV7-9 CASSLVQVHNTDTQYF TGTGCCAGCAGCTTAGTGCAGGTTCATAACACAGATACGCAGTATTTT
TRBJ2-3 TRBD2 NA TRBV7-9 CASSLDVAGAADTQYF TGTGCCAGCAGCTTAGATGTAGCGGGAGCTGCAGATACGCAGTATTTT
TRBJ1-2 TRBD1 once TRBV5-1 CASSPGQDNYGYTF TGCGCCAGCAGCCCCGGACAGGATAACTATGGCTACACCTTC
TRBJ2-7 NA NA TRBV28 CASRTGTRSYEQYF TGTGCCAGCAGGACCGGGACACGATCCTACGAGCAGTACTTC
TRBJ1-2 TRBD1 NA TRBV5-1 CASSRGTGVNYGYTF TGCGCCAGCAGCCGGGGGACAGGAGTTAACTATGGCTACACCTTC
TRBJ2-6 TRBD2 NA TRBV25-1 CASSEWGGSGANVLTF TGTGCCAGCAGTGAATGGGGGGGCTCTGGGGCCAACGTCCTGACTTTC
TRBJ2-7 TRBD2 NA TRBV28 CASSPSGSETYEQYF TGTGCCAGCAGTCCTAGCGGGAGCGAAACCTACGAGCAGTACTTC
TRBJ1-2 NA NA TRBV25-1 CASRRGEGYGYTF TGTGCCAGCAGGAGGGGAGAGGGCTATGGCTACACCTTC